These 27 T cell receptor beta chains were sequenced from one sample in a study of T cells in Graves' hyperthyroidism and ophthalmopathy. What was amplified from RNA transcripts were TCR beta CDR3 regions. The HTBI primer set drove a first-round RT-PCR of the TCR CDR3. TCRdb processed the multiplex PCR reads anew with MiXCR; each CDR3 protein has one entry. The profile shows roughly 500,000 distinct CDR3 sequences, roughly a sixth of them singletons. Sequenced input: blood. These TCRs come from a woman in her 30s with Graves' ophthalmopathy.

This clonotype showed up many times. The gene calls are TRBV27 and TRBJ1-2, with TRBD1 as a possible D gene (5 bases). CDR3 length equals 15 residues. Per germline, CDR1 MNHEY and CDR2 SMNVEV (reference sequence). V was pared by 0 bases and J by 8 bases, with 16 bases between. For the CDR3, the DNA is TGTGCCAGCAGTTTATCCTCAGGGATGGTATCGGGCTACACCTTC. Protein: CASSLSSGMVSGYTF.

This clonotype showed up just a few times. The rearrangement joins TRBV20-1 to TRBJ2-1; 10 positions agree with TRBD2. This CDR3 spans 15 amino acids. Germline-derived CDR1 and CDR2 are DFQATT and SNEGSKA (reference sequence). The trim removed 5 bases at V and 2 bases at J, leaving 6 bases unmatched. The chain's CDR3 is CSAGVLAGAYNEQFF. The CDR3 DNA is TGCAGTGCTGGCGTTCTAGCGGGAGCCTACAATGAGCAGTTCTTC.

This chain uses TRBV24-1 with TRBJ2-1; perhaps D is TRBD1 or TRBD2 (5 bases each). V lost 7 bases to trimming and J lost 7 bases, with 13 bases between them. The CDR3 has 13 amino acids. The germline V gene has CDR1 KGHDR and CDR2 SFDVKD. This chain's CDR3 is CATRETGGNEQFF. The CDR3 nucleotides read TGTGCCACCAGGGAGACTGGGGGAAATGAGCAGTTCTTC.

This clonotype has ten or more counts. This chain joins TRBV30 and TRBJ2-1; D is unresolved. V was cut by 2 bases and J by 5 bases, with 4 bases left in between. From germline, CDR1 is GTSNPN and CDR2 SVGIG (reference sequence). CDR3 size: 11 residues. The CDR3 loop reads CAWSQNNEQFF. CDR3 DNA sequence: TGTGCCTGGAGTCAAAACAATGAGCAGTTCTTC.

The sample holds a few counts of this clonotype. The CDR3 reads CASSPRQVGNYGYTF. The CDR3 DNA is TGCGCCAGCAGCCCTCGACAGGTGGGAAACTATGGCTACACCTTC. This chain uses TRBV4-1 with TRBJ1-2; D is perhaps TRBD1 (6 bases). This CDR3 region has 15 residues. Germline CDR1 MGHRA, CDR2 YSYEKL. Trimming removed 4 bases at V and 2 bases at J, with 14 bases between.

This clonotype was counted a few times. V and J are TRBV25-1 and TRBJ1-2; no clear D. The germline V gene has CDR1 MGHDK and CDR2 SYGVNS. Deletions cut 3 bases from V and 8 bases from J, with 7 bases between. The CDR3 totals 11 residues. CDR3 region: CASSEVGGYTF. The CDR3 bases are TGTGCCAGCAGTGAGGTGGGGGGCTACACCTTC.

This clonotype was counted at least ten times. This rearrangement joins TRBV7-2 to TRBJ2-3, with D hard to call. Germline assignment: CDR1 SGHTA and CDR2 FQGNSA. The V and J ends lost 5 bases and 0 bases respectively, with 6 bases between them. The CDR3 is 13 residues long. The CDR3: CASSRTSTDTQYF. The CDR3 DNA follows: TGTGCCAGCAGCAGAACTAGCACAGATACGCAGTATTTT.

Ten or more counts support this clonotype. The chain employs TRBV7-3 and TRBJ2-1; D possibly corresponds to TRBD1 (6 bases). The CDR3 runs 15 residues. V lost 4 bases and J lost 7, with 17 bases in between. The germline gives CDR1 SGHTA, CDR2 FQGTGA. The CDR3 DNA sequence: TGTGCCAGCAGCTCACAGACAGGTTTGGGGAATGAGCAGTTCTTC. This encodes CASSSQTGLGNEQFF.

The chain carries TRBV30 and TRBJ2-1, with TRBD2 matching 14 bases. Per germline, CDR1 GTSNPN and CDR2 SVGIG (reference sequence). The length of the CDR3 is 12 residues. With V trimmed by 5 bases and J by 12 bases, 3 bases remained unmatched. CDR3 in DNA: TGTGCCTGGTCTGGACTAGCGGGAGGGCAGTTCTTC. Translation gives CAWSGLAGGQFF.

This clonotype has ten or more counts. The CDR3 region is CASSLGTQYF. In nucleotides, the CDR3 is TGTGCCAGCAGTTTGGGGACCCAGTACTTC. This chain links TRBV12-3 or TRBV12-4 with TRBJ2-5; no definite D call. V was clipped by 3 bases and J by 7 bases, with 3 bases between them. This CDR3 is built from 10 residues.

CDR3: CASSLSSGSLPQHF. In nucleotides, the CDR3 is TGTGCCAGCAGTTTATCGTCGGGGTCACTTCCCCAGCATTTT. V is TRBV27 and J is TRBJ1-5; D ambiguous. This CDR3 has 14 amino acids. CDR1 is MNHEY, CDR2 SMNVEV, per germline (reference sequence). Between the trimmed V and J ends, which lost 0 bases and 10 bases, there was a span of 13 bases.

This clonotype was detected ten times or more. The gene calls are TRBV20-1 and TRBJ2-5; D is perhaps TRBD2 (8 bases). Trimming took off 6 bases at V and 13 bases at J, with 27 bases between the two ends. The CDR3 has 14 residues. CDR1 is DFQATT and CDR2 is SNEGSKA in the germline V gene (reference sequence). CDR3 DNA sequence: TGCAGTGCCCCCCATGAGGGGGCGGGGGGAAAGGGGTACTTC. Its translation: CSAPHEGAGGKGYF.

The chain couples TRBV27 to TRBJ2-1; D is tentatively TRBD1 or TRBD2 (5 bases each). CDR3 size: 16 residues. V lost 2 bases, J lost 3 bases, and 14 bases lay in between. Germline V gives CDR1 MNHEY, CDR2 SMNVEV (reference sequence). CDR3 amino acids: CASSLRAGTLYNEQFF. CDR3 in DNA: TGTGCCAGCAGTTTAAGGGCAGGGACCCTCTACAATGAGCAGTTCTTC.

This clonotype was observed at least ten times. The J gene is TRBJ2-1, the V gene TRBV11-2; TRBD2 might be the D (6 bases). The V gene's germline CDR1 is SGHAT and CDR2 FQNNGV. Trimming left V 5 bases short and J 1 base short, with 9 bases between. CDR3 length: 14 residues. The CDR3 DNA sequence: TGTGCCAGCAGCCACGCGGGATCCTACAATGAGCAGTTCTTC. It translates to CASSHAGSYNEQFF.

This clonotype was counted at least ten times. This chain uses TRBV9 with TRBJ2-1, with D uncertain. Germline CDR1 reads SGDLS; CDR2 reads YYNGEE. V was cut by 0 bases and J by 8 bases, with 9 bases left in between. The CDR3 contains 13 residues. CDR3 nucleotide sequence: TGTGCCAGCAGCGTAGTGATGTGGGATGAGCAGTTCTTC. As protein: CASSVVMWDEQFF.

This clonotype was observed many times. V usage is TRBV7-2 and J usage is TRBJ2-2; TRBD2 agrees at 15 bases. The germline V gene encodes CDR1 SGHTA and CDR2 FQGNSA. Trimming at V came to 4 bases and at J to 5 bases, leaving 8 bases not matched to a gene. This CDR3 comprises 18 residues. The CDR3 sequence: CASSYLRTSGRGTGELFF. CDR3 nucleotide sequence: TGTGCCAGCAGCTACCTGCGGACTAGCGGGAGGGGTACCGGGGAGCTGTTTTTT.

This clonotype was detected many times. The chain carries TRBV7-9 and TRBJ2-3; D remains unclear. Germline V gene lookup returns CDR1 SEHNR and CDR2 FQNEAQ (reference sequence). This CDR3 has 14 residues. V was pared by 0 bases and J by 6 bases, with 10 bases between. CDR3 DNA sequence: TGTGCCAGCAGCTTAGCGCAAGAAACCGATACGCAGTATTTT. It encodes CASSLAQETDTQYF.

This clonotype came up many times. The chain employs TRBV30 and TRBJ1-1, with D hard to call. V dropped 2 bases and J dropped 10 bases, with 11 bases sitting between them. Germline values: CDR1 GTSNPN, CDR2 SVGIG (reference sequence). The CDR3 is 11 amino acids. The CDR3 reads CAWSPGGRAFF. The CDR3 nucleotides are TGTGCCTGGAGTCCTGGTGGGCGAGCTTTCTTT. The entire variable domain, with the rest obtained from reference TRBV30 and TRBJ1-1, is as follows: SQTIHQWPATLVQPVGSPLSLECTVEGTSNPNLYWYRQAAGRGLQLLFYSVGIGQISSEVPQNLSASRPQDRQFILSSKKLLLSDSGFYLCAWSPGGRAFFGQGTRLTVV.

The chain combines TRBV19 with TRBJ2-5; 7 bases match TRBD1. This CDR3 comprises 16 residues. Germline CDR1 is LNHDA and CDR2 is SQIVND (reference sequence). J was trimmed by 5 bases and V by 5 bases; bases with no gene match: 14. The CDR3 here is CASSQGVSGIYETQYF. As DNA, the CDR3 is TGTGCCAGTAGTCAGGGGGTCAGCGGAATATATGAGACCCAGTACTTC.

This clonotype showed up many times. J is TRBJ1-1 and V is TRBV30; unclear D gene. This CDR3 has 13 amino acids. Trimming cost V 0 bases and J 1 base, with 6 bases left between them. Per germline, CDR1 GTSNPN and CDR2 SVGIG (reference sequence). CDR3 sequence reads: CAWSVPPNTEAFF. DNA of the CDR3: TGTGCCTGGAGTGTACCCCCGAACACTGAAGCTTTCTTT.

The chain couples TRBV12-3 or TRBV12-4 to TRBJ2-3; D possibly matches TRBD1 or TRBD2 (5 bases each). V dropped 3 bases and J dropped 8 bases, with 15 bases sitting between them. The CDR3 has 14 residues. CDR3 DNA sequence: TGTGCCAGCAGTTTTAGCTCCCCTGGGGGTACGCAGTATTTT. Protein sequence: CASSFSSPGGTQYF.

This clonotype was picked up many times. The V and J genes are TRBV4-1 and TRBJ2-7, with TRBD2 identical over 9 bases. CDR3 length: 16 amino acids. The V gene end was trimmed by 1 base and the J gene end by 3 bases; junction bases not matched to a gene: 7. The germline V gene has CDR1 MGHRA and CDR2 YSYEKL. CDR3 amino acids: CASSQGTGLADYEQYF. The CDR3 DNA is TGCGCCAGCAGCCAAGGAACGGGACTAGCTGACTACGAGCAGTACTTC.

Details on this clonotype: One junction end disagrees with the germline gene, perhaps due to a read error. The V gene is TRBV5-1, the J gene TRBJ2-3; TRBD2 aligns across 7 bases. The germline CDR1 and CDR2 sequences are SGHRS and YFSETQ. This CDR3 region has 15 residues. CDR3 in amino acids: CASSLLIAGPDTQYF. Written as DNA, the CDR3 is TGTGCCAGCAGCTTGCTAATAGCGGGTCCAGATACGCAGTATTTT.

This clonotype was found many times. The CDR3 region is CASSVTGGDSYEQYF. CDR3 bases: TGTGCCAGCAGCGTGACAGGGGGAGACTCCTACGAGCAGTACTTC. The genes are TRBV7-2 and TRBJ2-7; TRBD1 agrees at 9 bases. Germline assignment: CDR1 SGHTA and CDR2 FQGNSA. The CDR3 has 15 amino acids. V dropped 5 bases and J dropped 0; count of bases not matched to a gene: 5.

This clonotype was found many times. The genes are TRBV5-6 and TRBJ2-7; D remains ambiguous. CDR3 length: 13 amino acids. Germline values: CDR1 SGHDT, CDR2 YYEEEE. The V end was cut by 6 bases, the J end by 1 base, with 11 bases between. CDR3 sequence: CASTDDNSYEQYF. Here the CDR3 DNA reads TGTGCCAGCACCGATGACAATTCCTACGAGCAGTACTTC.

This clonotype was detected many times. This sequence joins TRBV7-2 and TRBJ1-6, with D maybe TRBD1 (5 bases). This CDR3 is 15 amino acids long. The V and J ends lost 1 base and 9 bases respectively, with 13 bases between them. Germline assignment: CDR1 SGHTA and CDR2 FQGNSA. The CDR3 nucleotides read TGTGCCAGCAGCTTAGTACAGGCCCTAGGTTCACCCCTCCACTTT. Residues: CASSLVQALGSPLHF.

This clonotype was detected only once. The chain employs TRBV28 and TRBJ2-1; 11 bases line up with TRBD2. Germline V gives CDR1 MDHEN, CDR2 SYDVKM. Losses at the gene ends were 6 bases for V and 5 bases for J; bases not matched to a gene: 6. The CDR3 extends over 15 amino acids. The CDR3 spells CASRQGLAENNEQFF. CDR3 in DNA: TGTGCCAGCAGACAGGGACTAGCGGAAAACAATGAGCAGTTCTTC.